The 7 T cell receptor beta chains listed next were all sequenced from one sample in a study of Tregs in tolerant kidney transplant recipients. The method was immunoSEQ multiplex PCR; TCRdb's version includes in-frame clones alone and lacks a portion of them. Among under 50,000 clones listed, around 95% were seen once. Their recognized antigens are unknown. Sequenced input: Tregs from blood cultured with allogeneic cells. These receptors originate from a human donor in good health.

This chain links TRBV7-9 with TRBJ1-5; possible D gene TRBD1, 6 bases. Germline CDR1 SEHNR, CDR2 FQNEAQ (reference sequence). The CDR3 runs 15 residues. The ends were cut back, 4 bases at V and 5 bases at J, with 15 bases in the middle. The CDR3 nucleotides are TGTGCCAGCAGCTGGGGACATTCGGAGTATCAGCCCCAGCATTTT. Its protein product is CASSWGHSEYQPQHF.

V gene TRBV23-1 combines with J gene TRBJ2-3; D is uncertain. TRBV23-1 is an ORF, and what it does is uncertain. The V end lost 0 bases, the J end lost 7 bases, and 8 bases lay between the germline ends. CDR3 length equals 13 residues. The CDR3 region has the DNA TGCGCCAGCAGTCAATCTAATGAAAATACGCAGTATTTT. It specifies CASSQSNENTQYF.

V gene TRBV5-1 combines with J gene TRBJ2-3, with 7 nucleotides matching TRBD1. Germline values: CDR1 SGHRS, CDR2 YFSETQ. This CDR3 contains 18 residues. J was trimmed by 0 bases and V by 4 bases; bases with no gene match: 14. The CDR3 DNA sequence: TGCGCCAGCAGCCGTGGGACAGCCGGCTTGTCTAGCACAGATACGCAGTATTTT. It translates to CASSRGTAGLSSTDTQYF.

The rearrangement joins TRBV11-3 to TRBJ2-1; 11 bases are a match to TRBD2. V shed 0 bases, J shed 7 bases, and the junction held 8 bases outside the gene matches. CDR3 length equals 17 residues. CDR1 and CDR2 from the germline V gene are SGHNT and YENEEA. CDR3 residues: CASSLDSLAGVRNEQFF. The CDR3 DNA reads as TGTGCCAGCAGCTTAGACTCACTAGCGGGAGTAAGGAATGAGCAGTTCTTC.

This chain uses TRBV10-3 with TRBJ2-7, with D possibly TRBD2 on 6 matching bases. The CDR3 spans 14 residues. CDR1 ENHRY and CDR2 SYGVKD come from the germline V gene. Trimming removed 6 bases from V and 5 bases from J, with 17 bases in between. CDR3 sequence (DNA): TGTGCCATCAGGCGGGGCAGCTTGCTAAACGAGCAGTACTTC. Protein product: CAIRRGSLLNEQYF.

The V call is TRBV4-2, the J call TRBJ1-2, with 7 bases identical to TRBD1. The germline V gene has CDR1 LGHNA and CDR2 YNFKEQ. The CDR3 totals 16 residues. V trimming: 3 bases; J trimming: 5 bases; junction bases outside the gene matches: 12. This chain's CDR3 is CASSHLTGVGRYGYTF. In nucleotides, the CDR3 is TGTGCCAGCAGCCATCTTACAGGGGTAGGTAGGTATGGCTACACCTTC.

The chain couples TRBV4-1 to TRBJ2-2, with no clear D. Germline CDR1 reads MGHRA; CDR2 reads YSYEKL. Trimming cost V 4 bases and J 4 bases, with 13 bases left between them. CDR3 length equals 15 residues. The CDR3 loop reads CASSPMWDLTGELFF. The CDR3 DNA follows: TGCGCCAGCAGCCCTATGTGGGATCTCACCGGGGAGCTGTTTTTT.